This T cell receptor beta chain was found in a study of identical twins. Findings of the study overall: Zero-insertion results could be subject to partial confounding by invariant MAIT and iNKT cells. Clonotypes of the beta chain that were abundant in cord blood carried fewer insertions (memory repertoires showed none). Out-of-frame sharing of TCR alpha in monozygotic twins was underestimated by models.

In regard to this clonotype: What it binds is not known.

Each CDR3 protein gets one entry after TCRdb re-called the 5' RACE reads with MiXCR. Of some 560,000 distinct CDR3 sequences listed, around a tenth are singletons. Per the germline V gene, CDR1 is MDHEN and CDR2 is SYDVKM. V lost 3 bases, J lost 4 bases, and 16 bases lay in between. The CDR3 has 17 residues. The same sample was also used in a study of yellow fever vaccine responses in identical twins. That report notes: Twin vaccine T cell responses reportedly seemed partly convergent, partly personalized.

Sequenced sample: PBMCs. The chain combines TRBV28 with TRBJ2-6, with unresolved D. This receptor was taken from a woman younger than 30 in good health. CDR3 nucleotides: TGTGCCAGCAGTTTGTGGCTCGAGGCCTCCGGGGCCAACGTCCTGACTTTC. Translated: CASSLWLEASGANVLTF.